A selection of T cell receptor beta chains follows, all from one sample in a study of T cell responses to AZD1222 COVID-19 vaccine. This table comes from immunoSEQ multiplex PCR, and its TCRdb copy is limited to in-frame clones, with some not included. Among approximately 90,000 clones listed, 65% to 90% were seen once. Sequencing was performed on peripheral blood, taken on day 0 of AZD1222 vaccination. The source is an adult in good health. CDR3s include the opening cysteine and the closing phenylalanine or tryptophan. D genes are given only for firm matches. Clone size is stated in some rows and not others, as once, few, many or a class when expanded.

v_call: TRBV12-3/TRBV12-4
clone_size: -
j_call: TRBJ1-3
d_call: -
cdr3_length: 13
cdr3_nt: TGTGCCAGCAGTTTGGGGGGAGGAAACACCATATATTTT
cdr3_aa: CASSLGGGNTIYF

v_call: TRBV6-2/TRBV6-3
clone_size: -
j_call: TRBJ1-6
d_call: -
cdr3_length: 15
cdr3_nt: TGTGCCAGCAGTTTCCGAGCAGGGACGGATTCACCCCTCCACTTT
cdr3_aa: CASSFRAGTDSPLHF

v_call: TRBV2
clone_size: -
j_call: TRBJ2-2
d_call: -
cdr3_length: 15
cdr3_nt: TGTGCCAGCATGTGGGAGGGGGGTATCGGCGGGGAGCTGTTTTTT
cdr3_aa: CASMWEGGIGGELFF

v_call: TRBV30
clone_size: -
j_call: TRBJ1-1
d_call: TRBD1
cdr3_length: 15
cdr3_nt: TGTGCCTGGAGCGGGACAGGCTTCATGAACACTGAAGCTTTCTTT
cdr3_aa: CAWSGTGFMNTEAFF

v_call: TRBV30
clone_size: -
j_call: TRBJ1-2
d_call: -
cdr3_length: 14
cdr3_nt: TGTGCCTGGAGTCACACCCGGAAGCGTTTTGGCTACACCTTC
cdr3_aa: CAWSHTRKRFGYTF

v_call: TRBV6-5
clone_size: -
j_call: TRBJ2-7
d_call: -
cdr3_length: 14
cdr3_nt: TGTGCCAGCAGTTACAAGAGATCGGAGTACGAGCAGTACTTC
cdr3_aa: CASSYKRSEYEQYF

v_call: TRBV5-5
clone_size: -
j_call: TRBJ1-2
d_call: TRBD1
cdr3_length: 18
cdr3_nt: TGTGCCAGCAGCTCTCAAACCTTCACTCAGGGGGCTCGCTATGGCTACACCTTC
cdr3_aa: CASSSQTFTQGARYGYTF

v_call: TRBV27
clone_size: -
j_call: TRBJ1-2
d_call: TRBD1
cdr3_length: 14
cdr3_nt: TGTGCCAGCAGCCGCGGACAGGGGCACGCTGGCTACACCTTC
cdr3_aa: CASSRGQGHAGYTF

v_call: TRBV24-1
clone_size: -
j_call: TRBJ2-2
d_call: -
cdr3_length: 15
cdr3_nt: TGTGCCACCAGTGCCCAACAGGCGAACACCGGGGAGCTGTTTTTT
cdr3_aa: CATSAQQANTGELFF

v_call: TRBV30
clone_size: -
j_call: TRBJ2-3
d_call: TRBD1
cdr3_length: 13
cdr3_nt: TGTGCCGCCGACAGGGGAAGAGCAGATACGCAGTATTTT
cdr3_aa: CAADRGRADTQYF

v_call: TRBV13
clone_size: -
j_call: TRBJ2-1
d_call: TRBD2
cdr3_length: 15
cdr3_nt: TGTGCCAGCAGCTTAGCTAGCGGGAGTGGGAATGAGCAGTTCTTC
cdr3_aa: CASSLASGSGNEQFF

v_call: TRBV6-2/TRBV6-3
clone_size: -
j_call: TRBJ2-5
d_call: TRBD2
cdr3_length: 16
cdr3_nt: TGTGCCAGCAGTTACAGAGTGAGCGGGAGAACCGAGACCCAGTACTTC
cdr3_aa: CASSYRVSGRTETQYF

v_call: TRBV7-9
clone_size: -
j_call: TRBJ1-5
d_call: -
cdr3_length: 14
cdr3_nt: TGTGCCAGCAGCTACGCAGGGAGGGATCAGCCCCAGCATTTT
cdr3_aa: CASSYAGRDQPQHF

v_call: TRBV6-2/TRBV6-3
clone_size: -
j_call: TRBJ1-2
d_call: -
cdr3_length: 16
cdr3_nt: TGTGCCAGCAGTTATTCCCCGGGTCTATCTAACTATGGCTACACCTTC
cdr3_aa: CASSYSPGLSNYGYTF

v_call: TRBV3-1/TRBV3-2
clone_size: few
j_call: TRBJ2-7
d_call: -
cdr3_length: 16
cdr3_nt: TGTGCCAGCAGCCAAGATCTTGCCAGTCTTTCCTACGAGCAGTACTTC
cdr3_aa: CASSQDLASLSYEQYF

v_call: TRBV7-9
clone_size: once
j_call: TRBJ1-6
d_call: -
cdr3_length: 14
cdr3_nt: TGTGCCAGCAGCCCAACCGGGGGGATGACACCCCTCCACTTT
cdr3_aa: CASSPTGGMTPLHF

v_call: TRBV2
clone_size: -
j_call: TRBJ2-7
d_call: -
cdr3_length: 15
cdr3_nt: TGTGCCAGCAGTCACAATACCGGGACACCCTACGAGCAGTACTTC
cdr3_aa: CASSHNTGTPYEQYF

v_call: TRBV11-3
clone_size: few
j_call: TRBJ1-1
d_call: TRBD1
cdr3_length: 16
cdr3_nt: TGTGCCAGCAGCTTAGTAGCAGGGGGCCTTGCCACTGAAGCTTTCTTT
cdr3_aa: CASSLVAGGLATEAFF

v_call: TRBV6-5
clone_size: few
j_call: TRBJ2-1
d_call: TRBD1
cdr3_length: 12
cdr3_nt: TGTGCCAGCATTACAAACAGGGGTGAGCAGTTCTTC
cdr3_aa: CASITNRGEQFF

v_call: TRBV5-6
clone_size: -
j_call: TRBJ2-7
d_call: TRBD1
cdr3_length: 17
cdr3_nt: TGTGCCAGCAGCGGGGCAACAACAGGGGTCGACTCCTACGAGCAGTACTTC
cdr3_aa: CASSGATTGVDSYEQYF

v_call: TRBV11-2
clone_size: -
j_call: TRBJ2-7
d_call: TRBD1
cdr3_length: 14
cdr3_nt: TGTGCCAGCAGCGAACAGGGGGGAAACTACGAGCAGTACTTC
cdr3_aa: CASSEQGGNYEQYF

v_call: TRBV7-9
clone_size: -
j_call: TRBJ1-2
d_call: -
cdr3_length: 14
cdr3_nt: TGTGCCAGCAGCTCACAATATGGGGGCTATGGCTACACCTTC
cdr3_aa: CASSSQYGGYGYTF

v_call: TRBV12-5
clone_size: -
j_call: TRBJ2-5
d_call: -
cdr3_length: 14
cdr3_nt: TGTGCTAGTGGTTTGTTCCCTCCATCAGAGACCCAGTACTTC
cdr3_aa: CASGLFPPSETQYF

v_call: TRBV6-2/TRBV6-3
clone_size: few
j_call: TRBJ1-5
d_call: TRBD1
cdr3_length: 16
cdr3_nt: TGTGCCAGCAGTTACCTGACAGGGGGCGCTTCTCAGCCCCAGCATTTT
cdr3_aa: CASSYLTGGASQPQHF

v_call: TRBV27
clone_size: -
j_call: TRBJ1-2
d_call: TRBD1
cdr3_length: 12
cdr3_nt: TGTGCCAGCAGTCCCCGGGACAGGGACTACACCTTC
cdr3_aa: CASSPRDRDYTF

v_call: TRBV25-1
clone_size: -
j_call: TRBJ2-5
d_call: TRBD1
cdr3_length: 15
cdr3_nt: TGTGCCAGCAGTGGGGACAGGGGGTCAGGAGAGACCCAGTACTTC
cdr3_aa: CASSGDRGSGETQYF

v_call: TRBV18
clone_size: -
j_call: TRBJ1-1
d_call: -
cdr3_length: 11
cdr3_nt: TGTGCCAGCTCACTAGGCACTGAAGCTTTCTTT
cdr3_aa: CASSLGTEAFF